This T cell receptor beta chain was obtained from a study of cytomegalovirus exposure and HLA in healthy donors. Study results and limitations: With DRB1 most and HLA-C fewest, TCR association rates differed between HLA loci in a later analysis. Association with HLA alleles at 0.05 false discovery rate was found for roughly 17,000 TCR beta sequences in a later analysis. Common viral pathogens seemed to be connected with several of the most significant clusters, according to a later analysis. It was taken for granted in presence/absence analyses that sequencing depth across donors was roughly uniform.

This clone was picked up one time. Its antigen is not known. The primer mix had 60 Vbeta and 13 Jbeta primers. Repertoires were generated with immunoSEQ multiplex PCR, while TCRdb's copy carries only in-frame clones and drops some. Altogether 75,000 to 100,000 clones are present, 70% to 85% being singletons, with the ten largest covering approximately 9%. The V gene's germline CDR1 is SGHNT and CDR2 YENEEA. The CDR3 has 15 amino acids. V lost 5 bases to trimming and J lost 7 bases; unmatched junction nucleotides: 8. The clonotype comes from a man aged 55 to 69 in good health and CMV-seronegative. This chain uses TRBV11-3 with TRBJ1-6; 7 positions match TRBD1. Sequencing used PBMCs. The CDR3 is CASSPWTGLNSPLHF. The CDR3 region has the DNA TGTGCCAGCAGCCCCTGGACAGGACTGAATTCACCCCTCCACTTT.